The count of the clone carrying this T cell receptor (beta chain) is one. The antigen remains unidentified. V was clipped by 7 bases and J by 4 bases; unmatched bases: 8. CDR1 and CDR2 (germline): LNHDA, SQIVND (reference sequence). CDR3 length: 15 residues. This entry is derived from a study of cytomegalovirus exposure and HLA in healthy donors. PCR involved 60 Vbeta and 13 Jbeta primers. The protocol was immunoSEQ multiplex PCR, while the TCRdb copy is restricted to in-frame clones and leaves out a portion. The sample lists under 200,000 clones, around 79% occurring once. Study-level findings and limits: Earlier results showed most TCR beta V segments being productive about 87% or about 30% of the time. Some V segments (TRBV6-2 and TRBV6-3 among them) were excluded as indistinguishable. The study labeled more than 150 TCR beta chains cytomegalovirus-associated. CMV serostatus was the only immune exposure information that was available.

Sequenced: PBMCs. The J gene is TRBJ2-1, the V gene TRBV19; TRBD2 agrees at 9 bases. The receptor's source is a woman in her thirties or forties in good health and CMV-seropositive. The CDR3 DNA reads TGTGCCAGTACGCCCCTAGCGGGGTCGTACAATGAGCAGTTCTTC. It is translated as CASTPLAGSYNEQFF.